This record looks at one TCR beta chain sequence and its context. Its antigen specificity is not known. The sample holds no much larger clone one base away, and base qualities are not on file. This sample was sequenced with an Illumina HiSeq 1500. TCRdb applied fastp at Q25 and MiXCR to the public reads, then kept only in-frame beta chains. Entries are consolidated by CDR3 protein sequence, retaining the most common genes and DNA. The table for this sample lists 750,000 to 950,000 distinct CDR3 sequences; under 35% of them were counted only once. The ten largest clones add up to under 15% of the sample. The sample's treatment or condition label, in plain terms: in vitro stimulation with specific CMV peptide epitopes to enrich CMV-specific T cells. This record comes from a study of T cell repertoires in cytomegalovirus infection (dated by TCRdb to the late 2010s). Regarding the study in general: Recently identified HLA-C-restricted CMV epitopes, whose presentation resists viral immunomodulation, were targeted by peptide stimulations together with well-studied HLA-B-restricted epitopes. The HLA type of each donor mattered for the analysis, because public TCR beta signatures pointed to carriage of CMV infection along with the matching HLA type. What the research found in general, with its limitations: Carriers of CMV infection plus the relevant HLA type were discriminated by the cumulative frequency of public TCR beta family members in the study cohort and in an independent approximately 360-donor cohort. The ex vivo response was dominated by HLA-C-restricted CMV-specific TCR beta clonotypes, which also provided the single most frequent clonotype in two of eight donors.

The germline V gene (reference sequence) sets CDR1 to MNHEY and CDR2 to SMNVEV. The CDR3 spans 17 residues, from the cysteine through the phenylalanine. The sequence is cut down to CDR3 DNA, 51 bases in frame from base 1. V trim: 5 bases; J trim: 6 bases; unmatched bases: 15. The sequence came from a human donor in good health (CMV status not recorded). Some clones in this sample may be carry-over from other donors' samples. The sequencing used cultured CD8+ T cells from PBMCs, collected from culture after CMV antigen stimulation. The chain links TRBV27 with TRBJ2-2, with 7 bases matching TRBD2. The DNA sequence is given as TGTGCCAGCAGTCCTTCCGGGGGGATCACCGCGTCCGGGGAGCTGTTTTTT. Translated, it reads CASSPSGGITASGELFF.